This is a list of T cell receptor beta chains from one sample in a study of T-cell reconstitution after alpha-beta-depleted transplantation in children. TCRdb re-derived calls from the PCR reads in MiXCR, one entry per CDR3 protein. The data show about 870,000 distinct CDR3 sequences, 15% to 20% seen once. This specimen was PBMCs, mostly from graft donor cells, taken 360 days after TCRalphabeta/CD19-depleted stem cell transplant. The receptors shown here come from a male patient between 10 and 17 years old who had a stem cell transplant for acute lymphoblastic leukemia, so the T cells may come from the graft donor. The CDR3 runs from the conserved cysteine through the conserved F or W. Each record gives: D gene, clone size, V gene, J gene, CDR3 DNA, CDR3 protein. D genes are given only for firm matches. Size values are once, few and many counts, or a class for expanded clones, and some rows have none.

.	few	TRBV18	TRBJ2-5	TGTGCCAGCTCACCACAGGCGGTCCAAGAGACCCAGTACTTC	CASSPQAVQETQYF
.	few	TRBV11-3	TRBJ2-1	TGTGCCAGCAGCTATAGGACGAGCTCCTACAATGAGCAGTTCTTC	CASSYRTSSYNEQFF
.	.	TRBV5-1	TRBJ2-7	TGCGCCAGCAGCTTCCGGGCACCCGGCTCCTACGAGCAGTACTTC	CASSFRAPGSYEQYF
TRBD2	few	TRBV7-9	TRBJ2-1	TGTGCCAGCAGATCCAGACTAGCGGGAGGCCCCAATGAGCAGTTCTTC	CASRSRLAGGPNEQFF
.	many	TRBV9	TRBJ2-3	TGTGCCAGCAGCGTAGGGGAGGGGGCTAGCACAGATACGCAGTATTTT	CASSVGEGASTDTQYF
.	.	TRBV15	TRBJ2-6	TGTGCCACCAGCAGGAGTTCCGGGGCCAACGTCCTGACTTTC	CATSRSSGANVLTF
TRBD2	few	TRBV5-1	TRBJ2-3	TGCGCCAGCAGCATACCCAGGACTAGCGGGAGTGGGGCAACAGATACGCAGTATTTT	CASSIPRTSGSGATDTQYF
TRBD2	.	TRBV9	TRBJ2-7	TGTGCCAGCAGCGTGGAGGGTATAGCGGGAGAAAGTTACGAGCAGTACTTC	CASSVEGIAGESYEQYF
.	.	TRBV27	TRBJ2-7	TGTGCCAGCAACCCCAGGGGGGGACTGTACTACGAGCAGTACTTC	CASNPRGGLYYEQYF
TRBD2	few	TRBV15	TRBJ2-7	TGTGCCACCAGCAGAGTTAGCGGGTCAGAACAGTACTTC	CATSRVSGSEQYF
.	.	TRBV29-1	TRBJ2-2	TGCAGCGTGCTAGGGGGTGGGGAGCTGTTTTTT	CSVLGGGELFF